Below are 5 T cell receptor beta chains sequenced from a single sample in a study of cytomegalovirus exposure and HLA in healthy donors. The PCR contained 60 Vbeta and 13 Jbeta primers. Using immunoSEQ multiplex PCR, the repertoire was profiled, and TCRdb retains in-frame clones only, with some absent. The sample consists of roughly 100,000 clones, roughly 80% of them appearing once. The sample consisted of PBMCs. The receptors shown here come from a young man in good health and CMV-seropositive.

This clone was seen once. The chain employs TRBV4-2 and TRBJ2-5; D is possibly TRBD1 (5 bases). V dropped 4 bases and J dropped 4 bases, with 10 bases sitting between them. The CDR3 totals 13 residues. CDR1 and CDR2 from the germline V gene are LGHNA and YNFKEQ. The DNA for the CDR3 is TGTGCCAGCAGCCCAGGGCGCCGAGAGACCCAGTACTTC. Protein product: CASSPGRRETQYF.

The chain has TRBV4-3 and TRBJ2-2, with D possibly matching TRBD2 (6 bases). V was cut by 0 bases and J by 0 bases, with 14 bases left in between. This CDR3 has 18 amino acids. Germline V CDR1 and CDR2: LGHNA, YSLEER. The CDR3 protein is CASSQDVNGGSNTGELFF. The CDR3 DNA sequence: TGCGCCAGCAGCCAAGATGTGAATGGGGGGTCGAACACCGGGGAGCTGTTTTTT.

This clone was picked up one time. V is TRBV25-1 and J is TRBJ1-1; TRBD1 matches at 8 bases. Germline lookup yields CDR1 MGHDK and CDR2 SYGVNS. V trimming: 6 bases; J trimming: 11 bases; junction bases outside the gene matches: 17. This CDR3 spans 15 amino acids. The CDR3 sequence is CASSLSGQGNLRAFF. The CDR3 DNA is TGTGCCAGCAGCCTTTCTGGACAGGGTAATCTTAGGGCTTTCTTT.

On this clone: The sample carries other DNA sequences with the same CDR3. The chain carries TRBV6-1 and TRBJ2-7; weak D call: TRBD1 (5 bases). This CDR3 is built from 13 residues. The V gene lost 5 bases and the J gene lost 4 bases, with 12 bases spanning the gap. Germline CDR1 reads MNHNS; CDR2 reads SASEGT. The CDR3: CASSPQDRYEQYF. For the CDR3, the DNA is TGTGCCAGCAGTCCACAAGACAGATACGAGCAGTACTTC.

A single count supports this clone. This chain joins TRBV6-1 and TRBJ2-2, with D unclear. There are 15 residues in the CDR3. The V end was cut by 8 bases, the J end by 0 bases, with 13 bases between. Germline V gene sequence: CDR1 MNHNS, CDR2 SASEGT. The CDR3 is CASDGPAANTGELFF. Written as DNA, the CDR3 is TGTGCCAGCGATGGGCCAGCTGCGAACACCGGGGAGCTGTTTTTT.